This T cell receptor beta chain originates from a study of blood T cells in healthy people across ages. The germline CDR1 and CDR2 sequences are SGHTA and FQGNSA. The CDR3 is 12 amino acids. The individuals who served as donors were healthy Caucasians living in Russia, aged roughly 6 to 95. A J-beta primer mix and a sample-barcoded 5' primer were used in a second PCR of roughly 6 to 11 cycles. TCRdb reprocessed the 5' RACE reads via MiXCR and lists one record per CDR3 protein. The sample includes roughly 1,800,000 distinct CDR3 sequences, just under 50% of them seen just once. Study-level results: Total diversity from one million sequenced T cells was likely underestimated. Diversity of TCR beta correlated strongly with naive T cell percentage.

Details on this clonotype: Its specificity is not known. A read error may account for a junction end that differs from germline.

This clonotype was obtained from a middle-aged woman in good health. V gene TRBV7-2 combines with J gene TRBJ2-7; D gene unclear. The J call could be wrong; TRBJ2-5 is a better fit for the DNA end. The sequenced material came from blood. The CDR3 loop is CACSLGKETQYF. The DNA for the CDR3 is TGTGCCTGCAGCTTAGGAAAAGAGACCCAGTACTTC.